This TCR beta chain was recorded in a study of monozygotic twins with inflammatory bowel disease. The study, taken as a whole, reports: Especially with disease activity, IBD patients shared fewer clonotypes with others than healthy twins did. Lower TCRbeta diversity (inverse Simpson) was seen in IBD patients than in healthy co-twins.

The CDR3 contains 14 residues. Germline V lookup: CDR1 SGHRS, CDR2 YFSETQ. RNA in its total form was extracted from whole blood, and T cells were not sorted. On this clonotype: Its target is unknown.

TCRdb reprocessed the 5' RACE reads; each CDR3 protein has one entry and no DNA is given. Its table records 400,000 to 500,000 distinct CDR3 sequences. This receptor was taken from a human donor with ulcerative colitis or Crohn's disease, or a healthy co-twin of an affected twin (not recorded which). The sample was blood. The V call is TRBV5-1, the J call TRBJ2-1; with no DNA, the TCRdb D assignment of TRBD1 cannot be verified. CDR3: CASSLPLPGNEQFF. The full variable domain, completed using reference TRBV5-1 and TRBJ2-1, is KAGVTQTPRYLIKTRGQQVTLSCSPISGHRSVSWYQQTPGQGLQFLFEYFSETQRNKGNFPGRFSGRQFSNSRSEMNVSTLELGDSALYLCASSLPLPGNEQFFGPGTRLTVL.